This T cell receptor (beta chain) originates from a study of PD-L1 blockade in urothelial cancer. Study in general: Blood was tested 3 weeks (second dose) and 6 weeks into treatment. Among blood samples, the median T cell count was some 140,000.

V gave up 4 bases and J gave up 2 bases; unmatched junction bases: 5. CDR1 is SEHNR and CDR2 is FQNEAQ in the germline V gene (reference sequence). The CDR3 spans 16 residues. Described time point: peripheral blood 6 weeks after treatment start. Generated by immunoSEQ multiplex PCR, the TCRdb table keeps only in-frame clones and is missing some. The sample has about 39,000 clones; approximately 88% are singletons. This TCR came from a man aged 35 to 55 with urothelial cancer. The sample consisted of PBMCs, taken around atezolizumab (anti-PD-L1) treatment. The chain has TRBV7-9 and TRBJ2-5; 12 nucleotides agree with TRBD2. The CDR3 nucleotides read TGTGCCAGCAGCTCCCGACTAGCGGGGGCTCAAGAGACCCAGTACTTC. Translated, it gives CASSSRLAGAQETQYF.